This T cell receptor (beta chain) was sequenced during a study of T cells in localized non-small cell lung cancer. Findings of the study overall: One tumor region alone was sequenced, and heterogeneity therefore remains possible. A median of roughly 52 of the top 100 tumor clones appeared in adjacent lung, which was paired and uninvolved.

Trimming stripped 3 bases from V and 13 bases from J, with 10 bases between. CDR3 length equals 9 residues. Per germline, CDR1 DFQATT and CDR2 SNEGSKA (reference sequence). With regard to this clone: No antigen is known for it.

The method was immunoSEQ multiplex PCR; TCRdb's version includes in-frame clones alone and lacks a portion of them. The sample holds 45,000 to 65,000 clones, roughly 90% seen once. The source is a man between 40 and 75 years old with stage I squamous cell lung carcinoma. Material: peripheral blood, obtained before any cancer treatment. This rearrangement joins TRBV20-1 to TRBJ2-7; D not resolved. Here the CDR3 DNA reads TGCAGTGCTAGGGGTGGGCCCTACTTC. Translation gives CSARGGPYF.